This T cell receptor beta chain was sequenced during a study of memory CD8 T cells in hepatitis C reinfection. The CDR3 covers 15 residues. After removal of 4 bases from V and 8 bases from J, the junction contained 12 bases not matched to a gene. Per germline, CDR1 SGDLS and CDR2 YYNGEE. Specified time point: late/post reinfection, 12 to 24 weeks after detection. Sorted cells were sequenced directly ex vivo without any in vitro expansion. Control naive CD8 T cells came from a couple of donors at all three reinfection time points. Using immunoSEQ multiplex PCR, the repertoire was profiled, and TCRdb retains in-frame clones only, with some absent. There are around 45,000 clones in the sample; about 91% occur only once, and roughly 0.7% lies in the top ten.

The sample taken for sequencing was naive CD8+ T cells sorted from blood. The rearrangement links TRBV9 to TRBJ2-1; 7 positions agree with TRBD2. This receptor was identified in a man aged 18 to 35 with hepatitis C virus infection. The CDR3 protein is CASSTLGGTLDEQFF. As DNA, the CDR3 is TGTGCCAGCAGCACGCTGGGAGGGACTCTAGATGAGCAGTTCTTC.